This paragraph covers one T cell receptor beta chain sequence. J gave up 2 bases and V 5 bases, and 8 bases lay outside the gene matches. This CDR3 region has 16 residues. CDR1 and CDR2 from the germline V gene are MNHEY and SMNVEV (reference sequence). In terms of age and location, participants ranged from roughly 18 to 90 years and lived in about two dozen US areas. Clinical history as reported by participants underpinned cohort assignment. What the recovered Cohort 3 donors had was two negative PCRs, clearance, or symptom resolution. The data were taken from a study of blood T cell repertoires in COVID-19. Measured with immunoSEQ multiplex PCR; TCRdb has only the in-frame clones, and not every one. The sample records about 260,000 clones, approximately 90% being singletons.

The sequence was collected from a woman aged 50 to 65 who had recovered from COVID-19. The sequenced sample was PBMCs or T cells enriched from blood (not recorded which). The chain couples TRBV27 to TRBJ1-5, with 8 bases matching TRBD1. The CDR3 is CASSQKDRVGNQPQHF. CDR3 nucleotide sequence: TGTGCCAGCAGTCAAAAGGACAGGGTTGGCAATCAGCCCCAGCATTTT.